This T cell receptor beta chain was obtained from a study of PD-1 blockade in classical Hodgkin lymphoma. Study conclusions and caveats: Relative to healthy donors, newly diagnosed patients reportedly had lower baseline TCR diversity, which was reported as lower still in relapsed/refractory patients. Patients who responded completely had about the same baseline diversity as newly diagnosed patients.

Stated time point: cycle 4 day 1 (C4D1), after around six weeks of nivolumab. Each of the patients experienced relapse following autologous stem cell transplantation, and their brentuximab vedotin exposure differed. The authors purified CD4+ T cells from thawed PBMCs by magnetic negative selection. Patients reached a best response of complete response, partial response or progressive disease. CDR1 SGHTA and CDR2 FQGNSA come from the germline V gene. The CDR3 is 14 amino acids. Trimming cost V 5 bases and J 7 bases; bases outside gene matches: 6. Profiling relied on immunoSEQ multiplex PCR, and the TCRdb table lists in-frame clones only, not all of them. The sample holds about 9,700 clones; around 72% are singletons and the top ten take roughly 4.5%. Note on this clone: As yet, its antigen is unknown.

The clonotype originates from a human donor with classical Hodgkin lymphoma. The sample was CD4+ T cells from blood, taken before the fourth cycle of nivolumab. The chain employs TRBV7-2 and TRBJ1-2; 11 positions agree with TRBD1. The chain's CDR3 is CASSARTGGGGYTF. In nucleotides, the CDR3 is TGTGCCAGCAGCGCTCGGACAGGGGGCGGTGGCTACACCTTC.